Presented here are 32 T cell receptor beta chains from one specimen sequenced in a study of T cell repertoires in cytomegalovirus infection. TCRdb used MiXCR to reprocess the reads, holding one entry per CDR3 protein. The sample carries about 920,000 distinct CDR3 sequences, more than 25% recorded once. Their cognate antigens are unknown. This specimen was cultured CD8+ T cells from PBMCs, taken from culture after CMV antigen stimulation. Receptors were obtained from a human donor in good health (CMV status not recorded). Some clones in this sample may be carry-over from other donors' samples.

The rearrangement links TRBV29-1 to TRBJ2-3; no clear D gene. Trimming took off 8 bases at V and 0 bases at J, with 12 bases between the two ends. CDR3 length equals 13 residues. In germline, CDR1 is SQVTM, CDR2 ANQGSEA. The CDR3 DNA sequence: TGCAGCTATTCCGACCTTAGCACAGATACGCAGTATTTT. Residues: CSYSDLSTDTQYF.

The V call is TRBV20-1, the J call TRBJ1-2; 8 bases line up with TRBD1. Germline V CDR1 and CDR2: DFQATT, SNEGSKA (reference sequence). There are 13 residues in the CDR3. The V and J ends lost 5 bases and 3 bases, in that order; junction bases with no gene match: 5. The CDR3 DNA is TGCAGTGCTTTGACAGGGGAGGACTATGGCTACACCTTC. Translating gives CSALTGEDYGYTF.

This clonotype appeared many times. The genes are TRBV7-2 and TRBJ1-1; no clear D gene. Germline V gene data show CDR1 as SGHTA and CDR2 as FQGNSA. The CDR3 length is 18 residues. Trimming left V 3 bases short and J 9 bases short, with 29 bases between. Here the CDR3 DNA reads TGTGCCAGCAGCTTCCCATCCGGCGGAGTGAACCAGCTGAGGAAAGCTTTCTTT. This gives the protein CASSFPSGGVNQLRKAFF.

This clonotype was seen a few times. The J gene is TRBJ1-5, the V gene TRBV7-9; D is unresolved. Germline V gene data show CDR1 as SEHNR and CDR2 as FQNEAQ (reference sequence). V was clipped by 5 bases and J by 9 bases, with 20 bases between them. The CDR3 runs 15 residues. The CDR3 protein is CASSRYPPQGPPQHF. The CDR3 region has the DNA TGTGCCAGCAGCCGCTATCCCCCCCAAGGACCGCCCCAGCATTTT.

This chain links TRBV7-8 with TRBJ2-1; 9 bases are shared with TRBD2. CDR3 length: 19 amino acids. CDR1 SGHVS and CDR2 FQNEAQ come from the germline V gene. V shed 2 bases, J shed 0 bases, and the junction held 11 bases outside the gene matches. CDR3: CASSLPRASGDSSYNEQFF. The CDR3 bases are TGTGCCAGCAGCTTACCCCGGGCTAGCGGGGACAGCTCCTACAATGAGCAGTTCTTC.

This clonotype was recorded a few times. The V gene is TRBV6-5, the J gene TRBJ2-3; perhaps TRBD2 as D (6 bases). The CDR3 consists of 15 residues. Germline loops: CDR1 MNHEY, CDR2 SVGAGI. Deletions cut 2 bases from V and 2 bases from J, with 11 bases between. The CDR3 nucleotides read TGTGCCAGCAGTTACACGGGGGTCTACACAGATACGCAGTATTTT. Protein sequence: CASSYTGVYTDTQYF.

This clonotype was seen only a few times. The chain combines TRBV5-6 with TRBJ2-3; D assignment may be TRBD1 or TRBD2 (6 bases each). Trimming stripped 0 bases from V and 0 bases from J, with 14 bases between. This CDR3 region has 17 residues. The germline V gene encodes CDR1 SGHDT and CDR2 YYEEEE. As DNA, the CDR3 is TGTGCCAGCAGCTTGGCCAGGGGACTTATCAGCACAGATACGCAGTATTTT. This gives the protein CASSLARGLISTDTQYF.

This clonotype was recorded at least ten times. The gene calls are TRBV6-1 and TRBJ2-1; tentative D call: TRBD1 (6 bases). Deletions cut 7 bases from V and 1 base from J, with 17 bases between. The CDR3 loop spans 16 amino acids. Germline V gene data show CDR1 as MNHNS and CDR2 as SASEGT. Here the CDR3 DNA reads TGTGCCAGCAATCCTTGGCAGGGGATGTCCTACAATGAGCAGTTCTTC. Encoded protein: CASNPWQGMSYNEQFF.

The rearrangement joins TRBV29-1 to TRBJ2-1; 9 bases match TRBD2. Germline trimming cut 6 bases from V and 9 bases from J; bases unmatched to any gene: 9. CDR3 length: 13 amino acids. CDR1 SQVTM and CDR2 ANQGSEA come from the germline V gene. The CDR3 here is CSVAGGPSTEQFF. The DNA of the CDR3 is TGCAGCGTCGCGGGGGGGCCGTCGACTGAGCAGTTCTTC.

Turning to this clonotype: A clone one base away is much larger, so this may be a read error. The CDR3 coding sequence is TGTGCCAGCAGCCTCCGGGACAGGACTCCTAGTGAGCAGTACTTC. This sequence encodes CASSLRDRTPSEQYF. V usage is TRBV7-6 and J usage is TRBJ2-7; TRBD1 matches at 8 bases. Trimming cost V 5 bases and J 7 bases; bases outside gene matches: 13. Germline V gene data show CDR1 as SGHVS and CDR2 as FNYEAQ. The CDR3 is made up of 15 amino acids.

The gene calls are TRBV28 and TRBJ2-1; D gene unclear. CDR1 is MDHEN, CDR2 SYDVKM, per germline. The CDR3 extends over 14 amino acids. Between the trimmed V and J ends, which lost 8 bases and 0 bases, there was a span of 11 bases. CDR3 coding DNA: TGTGCCAGCTTAGGGTCAGACTCCTACAATGAGCAGTTCTTC. It encodes CASLGSDSYNEQFF.

This clonotype was counted ten times or more. V gene TRBV7-9 combines with J gene TRBJ2-1; D call uncertain. Trimming removed 6 bases at V and 0 bases at J, with 12 bases between. The CDR3 extends over 15 amino acids. The germline gives CDR1 SEHNR, CDR2 FQNEAQ (reference sequence). CDR3 amino acids: CASSVTLSSYNEQFF. In nucleotides, the CDR3 is TGTGCCAGCAGTGTGACACTTAGCTCCTACAATGAGCAGTTCTTC.

This clonotype was observed a few times. The chain joins TRBV12-5 to TRBJ1-2; possible D gene TRBD1, 5 bases. The length of the CDR3 is 19 residues. CDR1 LGHNT and CDR2 FRNRAP come from the germline V gene. Trimming stripped 2 bases from V and 7 bases from J, with 29 bases between. The DNA of the CDR3 is TGTGCTAGTGGTTTGCCCCCCCCCGGGACCGTTCCCACCGAGCGTGGCTACACCTTC. Its translation: CASGLPPPGTVPTERGYTF.

This clonotype was observed a few times. J is TRBJ2-5 and V is TRBV12-3 or TRBV12-4, with 7 nucleotides matching TRBD1. The CDR3 runs 14 residues. Trimming at V came to 4 bases and at J to 2 bases, leaving 4 bases not matched to a gene. The CDR3 reads CASSWDSHQETQYF. CDR3 coding DNA: TGTGCCAGCAGTTGGGACAGCCATCAAGAGACCCAGTACTTC.

The gene calls are TRBV2 and TRBJ1-5; TRBD1 agrees at 10 bases. Germline lookup yields CDR1 SNHLY and CDR2 FYNNEI. J lost 9 bases, V lost 4 bases, and 3 bases had no gene match. This CDR3 is built from 13 residues. The CDR3 region is CASSGTGGRPQHF. The CDR3 region has the DNA TGTGCCAGCAGTGGGACAGGGGGAAGGCCCCAGCATTTT.

This clonotype showed up many times. This chain uses TRBV7-8 with TRBJ1-1; a possible D gene is TRBD1 (5 bases). Germline-derived CDR1 and CDR2 are SGHVS and FQNEAQ. V lost 7 bases to trimming and J lost 2 bases, with 11 bases between them. The CDR3 is 13 residues long. The CDR3 sequence: CASTDSYNTEAFF. The CDR3, as DNA: TGTGCCAGCACCGACAGCTATAACACTGAAGCTTTCTTT.

This chain uses TRBV4-1 with TRBJ2-7, with 8 bases lining up with TRBD2. This CDR3 has 15 residues. The germline V gene has CDR1 MGHRA and CDR2 YSYEKL. V gave up 4 bases and J gave up 3 bases; unmatched junction bases: 8. CDR3: CASSLGVAGSYEQYV. The CDR3 DNA follows: TGCGCCAGCAGCCTGGGAGTAGCGGGGAGCTACGAGCAGTACGTC.

This chain joins TRBV6-2 or TRBV6-3 and TRBJ2-7; TRBD1 might be the D (5 bases). This CDR3 has 16 amino acids. Germline V lookup: CDR1 MNHEY, CDR2 SVGEGT. V was clipped by 0 bases and J by 4 bases, with 16 bases between them. CDR3 loop: CASSYSIVRGQYEQYV. DNA of the CDR3: TGTGCCAGCAGTTACTCGATTGTTAGGGGCCAGTACGAGCAGTACGTC.

In this sample, this clonotype turned up a few times. V gene TRBV20-1 combines with J gene TRBJ2-5, with 7 bases aligning to TRBD1. Germline values: CDR1 DFQATT, CDR2 SNEGSKA (reference sequence). With V trimmed by 6 bases and J by 4 bases, 14 bases remained unmatched. The CDR3 is made up of 15 amino acids. CDR3 nucleotides: TGCAGTGCCACCCCGTACGGGACAGAAGTAGAGACCCAGTACTTC. Translating it yields CSATPYGTEVETQYF.

This clonotype was picked up a small number of times. The V call is TRBV27, the J call TRBJ2-4; no definite D call. Deletions cut 2 bases from V and 5 bases from J, with 7 bases between. The CDR3 contains 13 residues. From germline, CDR1 is MNHEY and CDR2 SMNVEV (reference sequence). In DNA, the CDR3 is TGTGCCAGCAGTTTAACTGCCGAAAACATTCAGTACTTC. Translated, it gives CASSLTAENIQYF.

This chain connects TRBV7-9 to TRBJ1-2, with 12 bases aligning to TRBD1. Looked up from germline, CDR1 is SEHNR and CDR2 is FQNEAQ (reference sequence). The ends lost 4 bases at V and 4 bases at J; junction bases unmatched: 10. This CDR3 spans 17 amino acids. The CDR3 bases are TGTGCCAGCAGCTCCGGGACAGGGGGCGCTTTGGGCTATGGCTACACCTTC. Translated: CASSSGTGGALGYGYTF.

J is TRBJ1-4 and V is TRBV2; D ambiguous. In germline, CDR1 is SNHLY, CDR2 FYNNEI. Trimming removed 4 bases from V and 8 bases from J, with 8 bases in between. CDR3 length: 12 residues. The CDR3 DNA sequence: TGTGCCAGCAGTGTGCGTACGGAAAAACTGTTTTTT. Amino acids: CASSVRTEKLFF.

Only a few counts were recorded for this clonotype. CDR3 residues: CASRLTGYEGVGGYTF. The CDR3 DNA follows: TGTGCCAGTAGGCTGACAGGGTACGAAGGCGTGGGAGGCTACACCTTC. V usage is TRBV19 and J usage is TRBJ1-2, with 7 bases lining up with TRBD1. CDR3 length: 16 residues. V shed 6 bases, J shed 8 bases, and the junction held 18 bases outside the gene matches. Germline assignment: CDR1 LNHDA and CDR2 SQIVND (reference sequence).

As regards this clonotype: This likely comes from a read error, as the CDR3 has no conserved phenylalanine or tryptophan at its end. The chain combines TRBV28 with TRBJ2-3, with 10 bases lining up with TRBD1. The germline V gene has CDR1 MDHEN and CDR2 SYDVKM. The V segment lost 6 bases and the J segment 4 bases; nucleotides outside the gene matches: 19. The CDR3 runs 19 residues. This CDR3 is CASSYMSIPNGQGADTQYY. The CDR3 coding sequence is TGTGCCAGCAGCTACATGTCCATACCAAACGGACAGGGGGCAGATACGCAGTATTAT.

CDR3 sequence: CASSSILMNTGELFF. In DNA form, the CDR3 reads TGTGCCAGCAGCTCGATATTGATGAACACCGGGGAGCTGTTTTTT. This chain connects TRBV7-2 to TRBJ2-2; no firm D call. Germline V gene lookup returns CDR1 SGHTA and CDR2 FQGNSA. Trimming cost V 4 bases and J 1 base, with 10 bases left between them. This CDR3 spans 15 amino acids.

This clonotype was observed a handful of times. The chain links TRBV4-1 to TRBJ1-6, with a tentative D call TRBD1 (5 bases). V was cut by 3 bases and J by 7 bases, with 13 bases left in between. Germline lookup yields CDR1 MGHRA and CDR2 YSYEKL. The CDR3 consists of 15 residues. The chain's CDR3 is CASSQEGTVNSPLHF. The CDR3 nucleotides are TGCGCCAGCAGCCAGGAAGGGACGGTGAATTCACCCCTCCACTTT.

The V and J genes are TRBV3-1 and TRBJ1-6, with D unclear. Germline assignment: CDR1 LGHDT and CDR2 YNNKEL (reference sequence). The V and J ends lost 4 bases and 13 bases respectively, with 17 bases between them. The CDR3 runs to 14 residues. CDR3 nucleotides: TGTGCCAGCAGCCCCCAGCCGTATAGGGTCCCCCTCCACTTT. Translated, it gives CASSPQPYRVPLHF.

This chain connects TRBV10-3 to TRBJ2-5; D not certain. Trimming removed 4 bases at V and 1 base at J, with 4 bases between. The length of the CDR3 is 12 residues. Germline CDR1 is ENHRY and CDR2 is SYGVKD. CDR3 protein: CAISAAQETQYF. The CDR3 coding sequence is TGTGCCATCAGTGCTGCCCAAGAGACCCAGTACTTC.

This clonotype was detected many times. The J gene is TRBJ2-1, the V gene TRBV7-9; 9 nucleotides line up with TRBD2. V lost 4 bases to trimming and J lost 9 bases; unmatched junction nucleotides: 28. Germline V lookup: CDR1 SEHNR, CDR2 FQNEAQ (reference sequence). The CDR3 length is 21 residues. For the CDR3, the DNA is TGTGCCAGCAGCTCCCCTACCAGCGGGGGGACCCGACAACGCCCCTTTGCTGAGCAGTTCTTC. It encodes CASSSPTSGGTRQRPFAEQFF.

A few counts support this clonotype. The genes are TRBV6-4 and TRBJ2-3, with D perhaps matching TRBD1 (5 bases). CDR1 is MRHNA, CDR2 SNTAGT, per germline. The germline V and J ends were trimmed by 2 bases and 4 bases, with 7 bases remaining between them. This CDR3 spans 13 amino acids. CDR3 coding DNA: TGTGCCAGCAGTGACGGGGCGTCAGATACGCAGTATTTT. Translating gives CASSDGASDTQYF.

For this clonotype: Sequence at one end of the junction differs from germline and may be a read error. The chain couples TRBV27 to TRBJ1-2; weak D call: TRBD1 (6 bases). CDR3 length: 14 residues. The germline CDR1 and CDR2 sequences are MNHEY and SMNVEV (reference sequence). The CDR3 coding sequence is TGTGCCAGCAGTCCCCTGGGGGCGCCGGAAGGCTACTCCTTC. It encodes CASSPLGAPEGYSF.

This clonotype has only a few counts. The rearrangement joins TRBV4-3 to TRBJ1-1; no definite D call. V lost 0 bases and J 0 bases, leaving 11 bases between the germline ends. Per the germline V gene, CDR1 is LGHNA and CDR2 is YSLEER. The CDR3 has 16 residues. The CDR3 DNA reads TGCGCCAGCAGCCAAGATTTGAACAACATGAACACTGAAGCTTTCTTT. It encodes CASSQDLNNMNTEAFF.